The next 23 T cell receptor beta chains were all read from a single sample in a study of shared clonotypes between healthy human individuals. Selected positively for CCR7 and CD45RO-negative, naive CD8 cells excluded terminally differentiated effector memory CD45RA+ cells. The table came from immunoSEQ multiplex PCR; TCRdb's copy has only in-frame clones and leaves some out. Seen here are about 2.2 million clones, 85% to 95% observed once, and the top ten hold over 1.5%. The sample consisted of naive CD8+ T cells from PBMCs. The receptors were sampled from a man in his late teens or twenties in good health. Some clones in this sample may be carry-over from other donors' samples.

The chain recombines TRBV28 with TRBJ1-2; the D is unclear. This CDR3 comprises 15 residues. The germline gives CDR1 MDHEN, CDR2 SYDVKM. V lost 5 bases to trimming and J lost 7 bases, with 20 bases between them. The CDR3 reads CASSPSTHGEGGYTF. CDR3 in DNA: TGTGCCAGCAGTCCTTCGACTCATGGGGAGGGTGGCTACACCTTC.

The chain couples TRBV7-9 to TRBJ2-1; 7 nucleotides match TRBD2. The J segment lost 0 bases and the V segment lost 6 bases, leaving 2 bases of the junction unmatched. The CDR3 extends over 14 amino acids. Germline CDR1 SEHNR, CDR2 FQNEAQ (reference sequence). CDR3 nucleotides: TGTGCCAGCAGGTCGGGGGGCTCCTACAATGAGCAGTTCTTC. Encoded protein: CASRSGGSYNEQFF.

In regard to this clone: The sample holds other DNA sequences that translate to the same CDR3. The rearrangement links TRBV9 to TRBJ2-3; no clear D gene. V dropped 2 bases and J dropped 5 bases, with 9 bases sitting between them. This CDR3 has 13 residues. Germline-derived CDR1 and CDR2 are SGDLS and YYNGEE. CDR3 in DNA: TGTGCCAGCAGCGTGGGCCAAAAAGATACGCAGTATTTT. This translates into CASSVGQKDTQYF.

To note about this clone: Other DNA sequences in the sample encode the same CDR3. The CDR3 nucleotides read TGTGCCAGCAGCAGGGACAACTACGAGCAGTACTTC. Translation gives CASSRDNYEQYF. The chain joins TRBV5-4 to TRBJ2-7; weak D call: TRBD1 (6 bases). V was clipped by 4 bases and J by 3 bases, with 8 bases between them. The CDR3 runs to 12 residues. Germline loops: CDR1 SGHNT, CDR2 YYREEE (reference sequence).

The rearrangement links TRBV7-2 to TRBJ1-1; no definite D call. CDR1 and CDR2 from the germline V gene are SGHTA and FQGNSA. V dropped 3 bases and J dropped 1 base, with 12 bases sitting between them. The CDR3 consists of 15 residues. The CDR3 DNA sequence: TGTGCCAGCAGCTTCGTCGGACCGACGAACACTGAAGCTTTCTTT. This translates into CASSFVGPTNTEAFF.

This chain connects TRBV28 to TRBJ2-3, with 9 bases identical to TRBD1. The CDR3 is made up of 17 amino acids. Germline trimming cut 3 bases from V and 0 bases from J; bases unmatched to any gene: 7. Germline assignment: CDR1 MDHEN and CDR2 SYDVKM. The CDR3 DNA sequence: TGTGCCAGCAGTTTCGCGCCTGGGACAGGGAGCACAGATACGCAGTATTTT. Translation: CASSFAPGTGSTDTQYF.

The V gene is TRBV13, the J gene TRBJ2-1; D not resolved. This CDR3 has 15 residues. Germline V gives CDR1 PRHDT, CDR2 FYEKMQ (reference sequence). V was pared by 3 bases and J by 0 bases, with 9 bases between. Here the CDR3 reads CASSFIGPSYNEQFF. CDR3 in DNA: TGTGCCAGCAGCTTTATAGGGCCCTCCTACAATGAGCAGTTCTTC.

V gene TRBV7-9 combines with J gene TRBJ2-2; D perhaps matches TRBD2 (5 bases). Germline loops: CDR1 SEHNR, CDR2 FQNEAQ (reference sequence). The CDR3 spans 11 residues. V was shortened by 8 bases and J by 7 bases, with 8 bases between the two germline ends. In DNA form, the CDR3 reads TGTGCCAGCCTTGAGGGCGGGGAGCTGTTTTTT. Translation: CASLEGGELFF.

The gene calls are TRBV5-1 and TRBJ2-1; 8 bases are a match to TRBD2. V lost 0 bases, J lost 8 bases, and 4 bases stayed unmatched. Looked up from germline, CDR1 is SGHRS and CDR2 is YFSETQ. CDR3 length equals 14 residues. CDR3 amino acids: CASSLAGGPDEQFF. The CDR3 DNA follows: TGCGCCAGCAGCTTGGCGGGAGGGCCGGATGAGCAGTTCTTC.

This chain uses TRBV19 with TRBJ2-1, with D perhaps TRBD2 (5 bases). The V end lost 3 bases, the J end lost 9 bases, and 18 bases lay between the germline ends. Germline-derived CDR1 and CDR2 are LNHDA and SQIVND (reference sequence). The CDR3 has 15 amino acids. The CDR3 loop is CASSIGGGLGIEQFF. CDR3 coding DNA: TGTGCCAGTAGTATTGGTGGCGGGTTGGGGATTGAGCAGTTCTTC.

This sequence joins TRBV5-6 and TRBJ1-2; D remains unclear. CDR3 size: 15 residues. V was pared by 3 bases and J by 3 bases, with 15 bases between. CDR1 is SGHDT, CDR2 YYEEEE, per germline. CDR3 sequence reads: CASSSTKGPDYGYTF. CDR3 sequence (DNA): TGTGCCAGCAGCTCGACGAAGGGCCCTGACTATGGCTACACCTTC.

The CDR3 coding sequence is TGTGCCAGCAGCAGGACCCGTGGGGCCAGCTCCTACAATGAGCAGTTCTTC. It is translated as CASSRTRGASSYNEQFF. The V and J genes are TRBV11-2 and TRBJ2-1; weak D call: TRBD1 (5 bases). V was shortened by 5 bases and J by 0 bases, with 17 bases between the two germline ends. The CDR3 has 17 amino acids. Germline loops: CDR1 SGHAT, CDR2 FQNNGV.

Note on this clone: Other DNA sequences in this specimen translate into the identical CDR3. The chain has TRBV19 and TRBJ1-2, with 10 bases that match TRBD1. The CDR3 covers 14 residues. V lost 7 bases, J lost 2 bases, and 4 bases stayed unmatched. CDR1 and CDR2 from the germline V gene are LNHDA and SQIVND (reference sequence). CDR3 coding DNA: TGTGCCAGTACCCCGGGACAGGGGAACTATGGCTACACCTTC. Translated: CASTPGQGNYGYTF.

Note on this clone: A read error may produce the germline difference seen at one junction end. This chain connects TRBV29-1 to TRBJ2-1, with TRBD2 identical over 10 bases. The CDR3 has 11 amino acids. The germline gives CDR1 SQVTM, CDR2 ANQGSEA. CDR3 residues: CSVHRLAGPIF. The CDR3 bases are TGCAGCGTACATAGACTAGCGGGCCCGATCTTC.

J is TRBJ2-7 and V is TRBV6-1, with 8 bases that match TRBD1. The length of the CDR3 is 15 residues. Germline CDR1 reads MNHNS; CDR2 reads SASEGT. V trimming: 2 bases; J trimming: 3 bases; junction bases outside the gene matches: 6. The CDR3 protein is CASSERTGPYYEQYF. As DNA, the CDR3 is TGTGCCAGCAGTGAAAGGACAGGGCCCTACTACGAGCAGTACTTC.

The J gene is TRBJ2-2, the V gene TRBV5-5; 8 bases align to TRBD1. The CDR3 is 15 amino acids. Germline V gene lookup returns CDR1 SGHKS and CDR2 YYEKEE (reference sequence). Unmatched junction bases numbered 6, after V lost 3 bases and J lost 5 bases. CDR3 sequence (DNA): TGTGCCAGCAGCTACACAGGGGGTGTTACCGGGGAGCTGTTTTTT. Its translation is CASSYTGGVTGELFF. The whole variable domain, filled in from reference TRBV5-5 and TRBJ2-2, reads DAGVTQSPTHLIKTRGQQVTLRCSPISGHKSVSWYQQVLGQGPQFIFQYYEKEERGRGNFPDRFSARQFPNYSSELNVNALLLGDSALYLCASSYTGGVTGELFFGEGSRLTVL.

The chain has TRBV7-3 and TRBJ1-1; D may be TRBD1 (6 bases). The V and J ends lost 0 bases and 5 bases respectively, with 13 bases between them. The CDR3 contains 15 residues. CDR1 and CDR2 from the germline V gene are SGHTA and FQGTGA. The DNA for the CDR3 is TGTGCCAGCAGCTTAACGTTTACAGGGCTGACTGAAGCTTTCTTT. Protein: CASSLTFTGLTEAFF.

The rearrangement joins TRBV5-1 to TRBJ2-3, with TRBD2 matching 9 bases. Germline V CDR1 and CDR2: SGHRS, YFSETQ. This CDR3 contains 16 residues. With 3 bases clipped from V and 5 bases from J, the junction kept 10 bases outside the gene matches. CDR3 amino acids: CASSSALAGVRDTQYF. CDR3 in DNA: TGCGCCAGCAGCTCGGCGTTAGCGGGAGTTAGAGATACGCAGTATTTT.

This chain uses TRBV7-2 with TRBJ2-5; D gene uncertain. The CDR3 loop spans 16 amino acids. V lost 3 bases, J lost 0 bases, and 14 bases lay in between. Germline V CDR1 and CDR2: SGHTA, FQGNSA. The CDR3: CASSFWTVSHQETQYF. CDR3 sequence (DNA): TGTGCCAGCAGCTTTTGGACCGTCAGCCACCAAGAGACCCAGTACTTC.

This chain joins TRBV9 and TRBJ2-1, with 10 positions matching TRBD2. V was clipped by 3 bases and J by 8 bases; unmatched bases: 20. Germline V gives CDR1 SGDLS, CDR2 YYNGEE. CDR3 length equals 19 residues. Here the CDR3 DNA reads TGTGCCAGCAGCGCAAGTCTGGGGCAGCGGGAGGGCCGTTTGGATGAGCAGTTCTTC. Its protein product is CASSASLGQREGRLDEQFF.

J is TRBJ2-3 and V is TRBV6-5, with D maybe TRBD1 (6 bases). Deletions cut 5 bases from V and 1 base from J, with 13 bases between. CDR3 length: 15 residues. The germline V gene has CDR1 MNHEY and CDR2 SVGAGI. Written as DNA, the CDR3 is TGTGCCAGCAGTATAAAGGACAGTGGCACAGATACGCAGTATTTT. Its protein product is CASSIKDSGTDTQYF.

The gene calls are TRBV6-5 and TRBJ2-2; weak D call: TRBD1 (7 bases). The V gene lost 1 base and the J gene lost 4 bases, with 10 bases spanning the gap. The germline gives CDR1 MNHEY, CDR2 SVGAGI. This CDR3 spans 15 amino acids. The CDR3 sequence is CASSYFQGGTGELFF. Here the CDR3 DNA reads TGTGCCAGCAGTTACTTCCAGGGGGGCACCGGGGAGCTGTTTTTT.

CDR3 amino acids: CASSQTGGKGYEQYF. CDR3 DNA sequence: TGTGCCAGCAGCCAGACAGGGGGCAAAGGGTACGAGCAGTACTTC. The V and J genes are TRBV2 and TRBJ2-7, with 10 bases fitting TRBD1. Germline V CDR1 and CDR2: SNHLY, FYNNEI. The CDR3 has 15 amino acids. Germline trimming cut 6 bases from V and 4 bases from J; bases unmatched to any gene: 9. The full variable domain, rest sourced from reference TRBV2 and TRBJ2-7, is EPEVTQTPSHQVTQMGQEVILRCVPISNHLYFYWYRQILGQKVEFLVSFYNNEISEKSEIFDDQFSVERPDGSNFTLKIRSTKLEDSAMYFCASSQTGGKGYEQYFGPGTRLTVT.